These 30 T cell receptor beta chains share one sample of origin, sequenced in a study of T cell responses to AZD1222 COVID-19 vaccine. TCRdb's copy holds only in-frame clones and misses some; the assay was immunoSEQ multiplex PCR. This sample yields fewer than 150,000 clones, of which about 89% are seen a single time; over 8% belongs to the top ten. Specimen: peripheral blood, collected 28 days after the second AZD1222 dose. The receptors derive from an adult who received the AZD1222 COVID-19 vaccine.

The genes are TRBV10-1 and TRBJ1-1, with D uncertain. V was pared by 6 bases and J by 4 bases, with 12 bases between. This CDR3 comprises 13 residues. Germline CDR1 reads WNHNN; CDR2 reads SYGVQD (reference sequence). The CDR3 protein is CASSPQASTEAFF. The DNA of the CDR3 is TGCGCCAGCAGCCCCCAGGCCAGCACTGAAGCTTTCTTT.

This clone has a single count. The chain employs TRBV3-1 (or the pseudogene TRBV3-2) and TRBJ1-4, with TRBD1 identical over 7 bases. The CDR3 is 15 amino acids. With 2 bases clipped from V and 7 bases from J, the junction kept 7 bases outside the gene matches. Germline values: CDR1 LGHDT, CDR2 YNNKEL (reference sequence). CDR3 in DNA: TGTGCCAGCAGCCAAAACCCCCAGGGGGGTGAAAAACTGTTTTTT. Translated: CASSQNPQGGEKLFF.

CDR3: CASALGGGGGSTDTQYF. The CDR3 coding sequence is TGTGCCAGCGCCCTAGGAGGGGGAGGAGGCAGCACAGATACGCAGTATTTT. This chain connects TRBV7-9 to TRBJ2-3, with D perhaps TRBD1 or TRBD2 (6 bases each). This CDR3 spans 17 amino acids. Germline V gene lookup returns CDR1 SEHNR and CDR2 FQNEAQ (reference sequence). Trimming cost V 8 bases and J 0 bases, with 21 bases left between them.

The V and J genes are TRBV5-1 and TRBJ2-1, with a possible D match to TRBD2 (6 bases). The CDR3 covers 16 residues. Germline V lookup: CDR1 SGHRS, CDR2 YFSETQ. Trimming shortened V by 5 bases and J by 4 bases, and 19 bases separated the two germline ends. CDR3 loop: CASSPVPPGVYNEQFF. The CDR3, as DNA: TGCGCCAGCAGTCCAGTTCCGCCGGGGGTTTACAATGAGCAGTTCTTC.

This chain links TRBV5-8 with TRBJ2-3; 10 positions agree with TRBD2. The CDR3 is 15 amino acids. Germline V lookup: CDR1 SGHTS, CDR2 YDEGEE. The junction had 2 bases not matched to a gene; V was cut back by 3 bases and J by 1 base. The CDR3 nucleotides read TGTGCCAGCAGCTCCGGGACTAGCGGCACAGATACGCAGTATTTT. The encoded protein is CASSSGTSGTDTQYF.

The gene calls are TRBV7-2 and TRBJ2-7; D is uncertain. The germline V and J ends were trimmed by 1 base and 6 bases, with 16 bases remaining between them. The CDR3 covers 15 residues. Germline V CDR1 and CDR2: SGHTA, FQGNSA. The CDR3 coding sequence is TGTGCCAGCAGCTTAGTGGTTTCCTACTCAGGCGAGCAGTACTTC. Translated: CASSLVVSYSGEQYF.

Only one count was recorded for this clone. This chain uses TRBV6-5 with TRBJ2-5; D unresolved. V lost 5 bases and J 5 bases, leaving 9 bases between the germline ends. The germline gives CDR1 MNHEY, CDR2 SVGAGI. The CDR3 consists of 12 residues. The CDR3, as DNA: TGTGCCAGCAGTCGGTTAGGGGAGACCCAGTACTTC. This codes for CASSRLGETQYF.

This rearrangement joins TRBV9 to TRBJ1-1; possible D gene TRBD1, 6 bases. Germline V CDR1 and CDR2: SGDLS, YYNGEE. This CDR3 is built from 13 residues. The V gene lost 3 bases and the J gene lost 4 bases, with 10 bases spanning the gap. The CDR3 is CASSAQGFTEAFF. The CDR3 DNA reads TGTGCCAGCAGCGCACAGGGATTCACTGAAGCTTTCTTT.

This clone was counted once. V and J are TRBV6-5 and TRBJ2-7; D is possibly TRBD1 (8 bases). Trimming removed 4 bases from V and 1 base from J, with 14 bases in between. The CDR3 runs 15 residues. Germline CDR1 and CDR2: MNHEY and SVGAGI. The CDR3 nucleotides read TGTGCCAGCAGTTTAACAGGGGGGGCTTCCTACGAGCAGTACTTC. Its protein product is CASSLTGGASYEQYF.

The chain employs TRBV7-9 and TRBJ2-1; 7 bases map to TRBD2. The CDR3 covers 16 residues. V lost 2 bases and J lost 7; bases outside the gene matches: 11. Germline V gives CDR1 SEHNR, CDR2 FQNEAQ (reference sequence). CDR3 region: CASSLLRGGQGNEQFF. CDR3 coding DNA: TGTGCCAGCAGCTTACTTCGCGGGGGTCAAGGGAATGAGCAGTTCTTC.

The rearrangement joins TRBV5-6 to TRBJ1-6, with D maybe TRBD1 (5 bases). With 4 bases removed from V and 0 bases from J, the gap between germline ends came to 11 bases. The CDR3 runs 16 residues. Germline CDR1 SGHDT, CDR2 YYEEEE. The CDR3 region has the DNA TGTGCCAGCAGCGCGGGACTTAGCTCCTATAATTCACCCCTCCACTTT. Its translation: CASSAGLSSYNSPLHF.

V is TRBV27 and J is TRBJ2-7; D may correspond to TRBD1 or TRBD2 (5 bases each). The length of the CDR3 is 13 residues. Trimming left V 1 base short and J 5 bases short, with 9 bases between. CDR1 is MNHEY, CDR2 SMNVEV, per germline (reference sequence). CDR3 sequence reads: CASSLLVGDEQYF. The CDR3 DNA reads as TGTGCCAGCAGTTTATTGGTGGGGGACGAGCAGTACTTC.

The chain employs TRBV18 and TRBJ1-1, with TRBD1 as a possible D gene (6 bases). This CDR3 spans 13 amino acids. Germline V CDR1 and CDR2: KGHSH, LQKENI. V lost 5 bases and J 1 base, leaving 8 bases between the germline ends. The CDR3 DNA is TGTGCCAGCTCAGAGGGACAGAACACTGAAGCTTTCTTT. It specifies CASSEGQNTEAFF.

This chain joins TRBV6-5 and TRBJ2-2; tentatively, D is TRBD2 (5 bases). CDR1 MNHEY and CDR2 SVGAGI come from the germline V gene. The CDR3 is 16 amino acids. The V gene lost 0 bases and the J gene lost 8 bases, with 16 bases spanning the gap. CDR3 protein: CASSYSLPSTGGELFF. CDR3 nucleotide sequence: TGTGCCAGCAGTTACTCCCTCCCATCCACGGGGGGGGAGCTGTTTTTT.

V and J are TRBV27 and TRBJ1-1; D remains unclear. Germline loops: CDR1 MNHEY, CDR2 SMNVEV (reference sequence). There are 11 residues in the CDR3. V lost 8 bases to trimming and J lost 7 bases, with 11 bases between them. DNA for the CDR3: TGTGCCAGCGGAAACCCCCTTGAAGCTTTCTTT. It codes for CASGNPLEAFF.

The CDR3 nucleotides are TGTGCCAGCTCACCAAGAGAGAGAGGCCAAAAACTGTTTTTT. It is translated as CASSPRERGQKLFF. J is TRBJ1-4 and V is TRBV18; D call uncertain. The CDR3 runs to 14 residues. Germline V CDR1 and CDR2: KGHSH, LQKENI. The germline V and J ends were trimmed by 2 bases and 9 bases, with 13 bases remaining between them.

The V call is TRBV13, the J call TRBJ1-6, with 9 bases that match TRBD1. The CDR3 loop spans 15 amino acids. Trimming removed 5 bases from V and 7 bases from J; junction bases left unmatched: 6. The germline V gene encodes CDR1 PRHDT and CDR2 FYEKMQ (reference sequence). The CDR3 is CASSLRTGENSPLHF. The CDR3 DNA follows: TGTGCCAGCAGCCTTCGGACAGGGGAGAATTCACCCCTCCACTTT.

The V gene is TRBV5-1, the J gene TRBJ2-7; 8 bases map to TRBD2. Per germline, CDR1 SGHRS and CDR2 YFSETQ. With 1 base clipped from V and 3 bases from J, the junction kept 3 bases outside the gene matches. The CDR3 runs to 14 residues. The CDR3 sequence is CASSLFTSGYEQYF. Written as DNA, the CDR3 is TGCGCCAGCAGCTTGTTCACTAGCGGCTACGAGCAGTACTTC.

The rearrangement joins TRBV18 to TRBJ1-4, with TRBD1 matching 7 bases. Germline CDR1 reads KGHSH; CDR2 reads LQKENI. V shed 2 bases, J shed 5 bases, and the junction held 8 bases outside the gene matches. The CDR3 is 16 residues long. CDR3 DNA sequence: TGTGCCAGCTCACCAATGTCCGGGACAGTGAATGAAAAACTGTTTTTT. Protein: CASSPMSGTVNEKLFF.

This chain's CDR3 is CASSLSYNTIYF. The DNA for the CDR3 is TGTGCCAGCAGCTTAAGTTACAACACCATATATTTT. The chain is built from TRBV5-8 and TRBJ1-3; D remains ambiguous. The CDR3 loop spans 12 amino acids. Germline V lookup: CDR1 SGHTS, CDR2 YDEGEE. Trimming left V 2 bases short and J 7 bases short, with 7 bases between.

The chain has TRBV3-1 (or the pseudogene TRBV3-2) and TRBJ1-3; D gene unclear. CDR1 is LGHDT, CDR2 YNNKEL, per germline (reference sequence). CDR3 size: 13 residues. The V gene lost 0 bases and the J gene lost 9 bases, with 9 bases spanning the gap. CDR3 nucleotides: TGTGCCAGCAGCCAAGAGGGGTCGGGCACCATATATTTT. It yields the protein CASSQEGSGTIYF.

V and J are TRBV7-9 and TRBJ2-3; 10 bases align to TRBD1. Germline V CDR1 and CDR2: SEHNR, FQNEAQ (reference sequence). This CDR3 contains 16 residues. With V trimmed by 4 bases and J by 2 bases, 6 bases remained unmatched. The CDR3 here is CASSSGQGIATDTQYF. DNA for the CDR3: TGTGCCAGCAGCTCGGGACAGGGGATTGCCACAGATACGCAGTATTTT.

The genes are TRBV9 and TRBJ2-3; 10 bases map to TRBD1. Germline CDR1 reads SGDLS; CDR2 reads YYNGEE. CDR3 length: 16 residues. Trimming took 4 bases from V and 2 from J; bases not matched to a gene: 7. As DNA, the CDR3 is TGTGCCAGCAGCCCCCGGGACAGGGGTTCCACAGATACGCAGTATTTT. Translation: CASSPRDRGSTDTQYF.

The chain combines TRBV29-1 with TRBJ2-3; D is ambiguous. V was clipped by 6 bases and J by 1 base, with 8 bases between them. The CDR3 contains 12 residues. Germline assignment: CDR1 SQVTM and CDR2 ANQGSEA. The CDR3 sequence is CSVGTGTDTQYF. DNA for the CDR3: TGCAGCGTAGGAACAGGCACAGATACGCAGTATTTT.

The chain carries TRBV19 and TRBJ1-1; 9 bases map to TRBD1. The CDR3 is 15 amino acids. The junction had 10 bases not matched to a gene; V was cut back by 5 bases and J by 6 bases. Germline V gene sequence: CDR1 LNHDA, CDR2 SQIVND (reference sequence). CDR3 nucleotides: TGTGCCAGTAGTCCGGGACAGGGTGGCGGTGCTGAAGCTTTCTTT. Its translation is CASSPGQGGGAEAFF. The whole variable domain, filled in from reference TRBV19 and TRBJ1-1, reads DGGITQSPKYLFRKEGQNVTLSCEQNLNHDAMYWYRQDPGQGLRLIYYSQIVNDFQKGDIAEGYSVSREKKESFPLTVTSAQKNPTAFYLCASSPGQGGGAEAFFGQGTRLTVV.

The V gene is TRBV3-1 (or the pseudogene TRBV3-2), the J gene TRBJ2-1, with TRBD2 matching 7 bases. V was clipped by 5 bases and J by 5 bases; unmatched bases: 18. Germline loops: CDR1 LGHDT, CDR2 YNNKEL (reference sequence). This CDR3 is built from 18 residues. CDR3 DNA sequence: TGTGCCAGCAGCATACATCCGAATATCCTAGCGGAACACAATGAGCAGTTCTTC. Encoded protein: CASSIHPNILAEHNEQFF.

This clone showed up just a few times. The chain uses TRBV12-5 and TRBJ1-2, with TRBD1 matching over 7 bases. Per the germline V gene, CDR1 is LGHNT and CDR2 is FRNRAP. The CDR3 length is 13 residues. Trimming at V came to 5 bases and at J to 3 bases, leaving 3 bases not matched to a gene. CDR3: CASGLTGYYGYTF. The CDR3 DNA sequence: TGTGCTAGTGGTCTGACAGGGTACTATGGCTACACCTTC.

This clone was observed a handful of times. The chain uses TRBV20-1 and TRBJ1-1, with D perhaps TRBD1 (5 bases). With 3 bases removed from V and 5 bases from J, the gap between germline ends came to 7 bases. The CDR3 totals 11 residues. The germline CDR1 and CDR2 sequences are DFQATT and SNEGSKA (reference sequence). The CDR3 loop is CSARGVTEAFF. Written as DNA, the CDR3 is TGCAGTGCTAGGGGGGTGACTGAAGCTTTCTTT.

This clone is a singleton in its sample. CDR3 coding DNA: TGTGCCAGCAGCTTTGACGGGGGATGGGCTAATGAAAAACTGTTTTTT. Translating it yields CASSFDGGWANEKLFF. This sequence joins TRBV11-2 and TRBJ1-4; D possibly corresponds to TRBD1 (5 bases). From germline, CDR1 is SGHAT and CDR2 FQNNGV. The CDR3 totals 16 residues. V was pared by 3 bases and J by 3 bases, with 14 bases between.

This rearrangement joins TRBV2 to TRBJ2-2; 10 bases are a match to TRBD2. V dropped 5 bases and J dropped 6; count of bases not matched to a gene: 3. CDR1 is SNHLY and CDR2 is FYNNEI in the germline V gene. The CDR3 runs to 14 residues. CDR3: CASSRAGGPGELFF. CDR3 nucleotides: TGTGCCAGCAGTCGAGCGGGGGGGCCCGGGGAGCTGTTTTTT.